This T cell receptor beta chain was identified during a study of Ad26.COV2.S vaccination and SARS-CoV-2 variants. Study-wide points: Spike-specific CD8+ and CD4+ T cell responses reportedly showed substantial breadth after vaccination. Those who received the vaccine showed greater spike-specific TCR breadth than those given placebo.

Germline lookup yields CDR1 SGHVS and CDR2 FQNEAQ. V shed 1 base and J shed 3 bases, with 4 bases lying between them. The CDR3 extends over 13 amino acids. In the case of this clone: Its antigen is still unknown.

Described treatment: some 19 received Ad26.COV2.S at low or high dose, single or two shots; about 5 received placebo; per-sample allocation not given. Day 63 after the first injection of vaccine or placebo was the sampling time. Clones were sequenced by immunoSEQ multiplex PCR, and TCRdb holds only the in-frame ones, with some missing. The data show around 340,000 clones, around 88% seen once. Sequenced material: peripheral blood, taken in a trial of Ad26.COV2.S vaccine versus placebo. This clonotype was sampled from a person aged 18-60 years who received the Ad26.COV2.S COVID-19 vaccine or a placebo. The J gene is TRBJ1-3, the V gene TRBV7-8; D not resolved. CDR3 bases: TGTGCCAGCAGCTTAGATCGTGGAAACACCATATATTTT. It is translated as CASSLDRGNTIYF.